Each of the 30 T cell receptor beta chains below was sequenced from the same sample in a study of T cells in Graves' hyperthyroidism and ophthalmopathy. It was RNA transcripts that yielded the amplified TCR beta CDR3 regions. The primer set for the first-round RT-PCR of the TCR CDR3 was HTBI. One entry per CDR3 protein, called by TCRdb with MiXCR from the multiplex PCR reads. The sample consists of under 400,000 distinct CDR3 sequences, roughly 17% of them appearing once. Sequencing was performed on blood. Source of these receptors: a young man with Graves' hyperthyroidism.

This clonotype occurred many times. The chain employs TRBV7-9 and TRBJ2-2, with 9 bases fitting TRBD2. Trimming removed 5 bases from V and 5 bases from J; junction bases left unmatched: 15. Germline values: CDR1 SEHNR, CDR2 FQNEAQ (reference sequence). The CDR3 is 18 residues long. CDR3 region: CASSPLGREGLRTGELFF. CDR3 in DNA: TGTGCCAGCAGCCCATTGGGGCGGGAGGGCCTGAGAACCGGGGAGCTGTTTTTT.

CDR3 in amino acids: CAINDRGIQETQYF. The CDR3, as DNA: TGTGCCATCAATGACAGGGGGATCCAAGAGACCCAGTACTTC. V and J are TRBV10-3 and TRBJ2-5; 9 bases match TRBD1. Germline assignment: CDR1 ENHRY and CDR2 SYGVKD. The CDR3 spans 14 residues. V lost 7 bases, J lost 1 base, and 4 bases stayed unmatched.

The genes are TRBV5-1 and TRBJ1-6; no definite D call. The CDR3 is 15 amino acids. Germline V gene sequence: CDR1 SGHRS, CDR2 YFSETQ. Trimming took 0 bases from V and 4 from J, leaving 8 bases between them. The CDR3 protein is CASSLGTKYNSPLHF. In nucleotides, the CDR3 is TGCGCCAGCAGCTTGGGAACCAAATATAATTCACCCCTCCACTTT.

CDR3 sequence reads: CASSFRGPKTETQYF. As DNA, the CDR3 is TGTGCCAGCAGCTTCAGGGGGCCGAAAACGGAGACCCAGTACTTC. The chain joins TRBV11-3 to TRBJ2-5; 8 bases line up with TRBD1. The J segment lost 5 bases and the V segment lost 3 bases, leaving 8 bases of the junction unmatched. CDR3 size: 15 residues. Germline V gene data show CDR1 as SGHNT and CDR2 as YENEEA.

This clonotype was counted only a few times. This may be a read error, as it is one base from a much larger clone. The rearrangement uses TRBV12-3 or TRBV12-4 and TRBJ2-3, with 10 bases fitting TRBD2. This CDR3 contains 15 residues. V dropped 6 bases and J dropped 4; count of bases not matched to a gene: 7. CDR3 region: CASSPTSGTADTQYF. In nucleotides, the CDR3 is TGTGCCAGCAGCCCCACTAGCGGGACGGCAGATACGCAGTATTTT.

This clonotype has a count of ten or more. The chain uses TRBV30 and TRBJ1-1; a weak D match, TRBD1 (5 bases). This CDR3 spans 12 amino acids. Trimming shortened V by 7 bases and J by 3 bases, and 12 bases separated the two germline ends. Per germline, CDR1 GTSNPN and CDR2 SVGIG (reference sequence). This chain's CDR3 is CASSPGDTEAFF. In DNA form, the CDR3 reads TGTGCCTCCTCGCCGGGGGACACTGAAGCTTTCTTT.

J is TRBJ2-3 and V is TRBV7-9; 8 positions match TRBD1. Germline V gene sequence: CDR1 SEHNR, CDR2 FQNEAQ (reference sequence). Trimming removed 5 bases from V and 4 bases from J; junction bases left unmatched: 5. The CDR3 extends over 14 amino acids. DNA of the CDR3: TGTGCCAGCAGCGCAGACAGGGGCCCAGATACGCAGTATTTT. The encoded protein is CASSADRGPDTQYF.

This clonotype was observed at least ten times. The CDR3: CSAGGFLAGGETQYF. The CDR3 DNA sequence: TGCAGTGCTGGCGGATTTCTAGCGGGGGGAGAGACCCAGTACTTC. The rearrangement uses TRBV20-1 and TRBJ2-5; 11 bases line up with TRBD2. CDR3 length: 15 residues. Trimming took 5 bases from V and 4 from J; bases not matched to a gene: 9. CDR1 and CDR2 (germline): DFQATT, SNEGSKA (reference sequence).

This clonotype came up many times. The chain uses TRBV5-6 and TRBJ1-4; TRBD1 is a possible D gene (6 bases). V lost 3 bases and J 4 bases, leaving 10 bases between the germline ends. CDR1 is SGHDT, CDR2 YYEEEE, per germline. The CDR3 sequence is 14 residues long. The CDR3 bases are TGTGCCAGCAGCTCCACAGGGAATAATGAAAAACTGTTTTTT. It translates to CASSSTGNNEKLFF. Based on the CDR3 plus reference TRBV5-6 and TRBJ1-4, the full variable domain is DAGVTQSPTHLIKTRGQQVTLRCSPKSGHDTVSWYQQALGQGPQFIFQYYEEEERQRGNFPDRFSGHQFPNYSSELNVNALLLGDSALYLCASSSTGNNEKLFFGSGTQLSVL.

This clonotype showed up many times. The genes are TRBV18 and TRBJ2-5; D unclear. Deletions cut 4 bases from V and 2 bases from J, with 8 bases between. Germline V gives CDR1 KGHSH, CDR2 LQKENI. CDR3 size: 13 residues. Here the CDR3 reads CASSLIRQETQYF. The CDR3 bases are TGTGCCAGCTCACTCATTCGACAAGAGACCCAGTACTTC. The entire variable domain, with the rest obtained from reference TRBV18 and TRBJ2-5, is as follows: NAGVMQNPRHLVRRRGQEARLRCSPMKGHSHVYWYRQLPEEGLKFMVYLQKENIIDESGMPKERFSAEFPKEGPSILRIQQVVRGDSAAYFCASSLIRQETQYFGPGTRLLVL.

The chain recombines TRBV4-1 with TRBJ1-2, with 7 bases lining up with TRBD1. CDR3 length: 15 amino acids. V was clipped by 4 bases and J by 8 bases; unmatched bases: 13. Germline CDR1 reads MGHRA; CDR2 reads YSYEKL. The chain's CDR3 is CASSRYDRVRGGYTF. The DNA of the CDR3 is TGCGCCAGCAGCCGATATGACAGGGTCCGGGGAGGCTACACCTTC.

There are many counts of this clonotype. V gene TRBV30 combines with J gene TRBJ2-7; TRBD1 is a possible D gene (6 bases). The germline CDR1 and CDR2 sequences are GTSNPN and SVGIG (reference sequence). CDR3 length: 13 residues. Trimming took off 1 base at V and 3 bases at J, with 10 bases between the two ends. The CDR3 reads CAWSDGQSYEQYF. CDR3 DNA sequence: TGTGCCTGGAGTGACGGACAGAGCTACGAGCAGTACTTC.

This clonotype was detected ten times or more. The chain is built from TRBV5-6 and TRBJ1-3; D uncertain. This CDR3 comprises 12 residues. The ends were cut back, 0 bases at V and 11 bases at J, with 9 bases in the middle. Germline-derived CDR1 and CDR2 are SGHDT and YYEEEE. This CDR3 is CASSLEGDAIYF. The CDR3 region has the DNA TGTGCCAGCAGCTTGGAAGGAGACGCCATATATTTT.

The rearrangement uses TRBV10-3 and TRBJ1-2, with D unclear. CDR3 length: 13 residues. Germline CDR1 is ENHRY and CDR2 is SYGVKD. V gave up 4 bases and J gave up 7 bases, with 13 bases separating them. The CDR3 bases are TGTGCCATCAGTGGTACGCCAGCCGGTGGCTACACCTTC. Its translation: CAISGTPAGGYTF.

The chain has TRBV29-1 and TRBJ2-7; 7 nucleotides align to TRBD1. CDR1 is SQVTM and CDR2 is ANQGSEA in the germline V gene. The CDR3 loop spans 13 amino acids. The V segment lost 6 bases and the J segment 1 base; nucleotides outside the gene matches: 6. CDR3: CSVWGTASYEQYF. CDR3 nucleotide sequence: TGCAGCGTGTGGGGGACAGCGTCCTACGAGCAGTACTTC.

The chain has TRBV24-1 and TRBJ2-7; TRBD2 aligns across 7 bases. Germline trimming cut 4 bases from V and 7 bases from J; bases unmatched to any gene: 3. The CDR3 contains 12 residues. From germline, CDR1 is KGHDR and CDR2 SFDVKD. CDR3 in amino acids: CATSDPGGEQYF. CDR3 bases: TGTGCCACCAGTGACCCGGGGGGTGAGCAGTACTTC.

This clonotype was counted many times. The genes are TRBV3-1 and TRBJ1-2, with D perhaps TRBD1 (5 bases). Germline CDR1 LGHDT, CDR2 YNNKEL (reference sequence). With 0 bases removed from V and 3 bases from J, the gap between germline ends came to 14 bases. The CDR3 extends over 16 amino acids. Written as DNA, the CDR3 is TGTGCCAGCAGCCAAGAAATAGGGCGAGGGGACTATGGCTACACCTTC. Amino acids: CASSQEIGRGDYGYTF.

The sample holds many counts of this clonotype. The chain joins TRBV10-3 to TRBJ2-5; 9 bases map to TRBD1. This CDR3 is built from 13 residues. After removal of 8 bases from V and 5 bases from J, the junction contained 6 bases not matched to a gene. CDR1 and CDR2 from the germline V gene are ENHRY and SYGVKD. Here the CDR3 reads CAIGGTGMETQYF. The CDR3 DNA is TGTGCCATCGGGGGGACAGGGATGGAGACCCAGTACTTC.

This clonotype was seen only a few times. This chain links TRBV10-3 with TRBJ2-2; possibly TRBD1 or TRBD2 for D (5 bases each). Between the trimmed V and J ends, which lost 6 bases and 6 bases, there was a span of 17 bases. There are 15 residues in the CDR3. The germline CDR1 and CDR2 sequences are ENHRY and SYGVKD. In DNA form, the CDR3 reads TGTGCCATCAGCGATGACAGAGGGATGGCCGGGGAGCTGTTTTTT. It encodes CAISDDRGMAGELFF.

As for this clonotype: This may come from a read error, since a much larger clone is one base off. The chain has TRBV12-3 or TRBV12-4 and TRBJ2-1, with 10 bases lining up with TRBD1. This CDR3 contains 13 residues. The ends lost 3 bases at V and 10 bases at J; junction bases unmatched: 3. In DNA form, the CDR3 reads TGTGCCAGCAGTTTCGGACAGGGGGGCGAGCAGTTCTTC. It is translated as CASSFGQGGEQFF.

This clonotype was seen repeatedly, ten times or more. The V and J genes are TRBV27 and TRBJ2-5; D ambiguous. Germline CDR1 is MNHEY and CDR2 is SMNVEV (reference sequence). V lost 5 bases to trimming and J lost 7 bases, with 14 bases between them. CDR3 length: 13 amino acids. In nucleotides, the CDR3 is TGTGCCAGCAGTCCAGAAGAATTTGGGACCCAGTACTTC. Encoded protein: CASSPEEFGTQYF.

The table lists this clonotype with many counts. CDR3 sequence (DNA): TGTGCCAGCAGCGTAGGGCCGACTAGCGGCTACGAGCAGTACTTC. Translating it yields CASSVGPTSGYEQYF. The chain joins TRBV9 to TRBJ2-7; TRBD2 agrees at 9 bases. CDR1 SGDLS and CDR2 YYNGEE come from the germline V gene. The trim removed 0 bases at V and 3 bases at J, leaving 4 bases unmatched. The CDR3 loop spans 15 amino acids.

This clonotype was found a few times. The chain couples TRBV5-5 to TRBJ2-1; D not certain. V shed 1 base and J shed 0 bases, with 17 bases lying between them. Germline CDR1 reads SGHKS; CDR2 reads YYEKEE (reference sequence). The CDR3 runs 18 residues. CDR3 amino acids: CASSLLSLRLSSYNEQFF. CDR3 nucleotides: TGTGCCAGCAGCTTGCTTAGTCTCAGACTTAGCTCCTACAATGAGCAGTTCTTC.

The chain uses TRBV9 and TRBJ2-5, with D perhaps TRBD1 (5 bases). Germline lookup yields CDR1 SGDLS and CDR2 YYNGEE. CDR3 length equals 14 residues. V lost 4 bases to trimming and J lost 3 bases, with 13 bases between them. The DNA for the CDR3 is TGTGCCAGCAGCTCCCCGGGCAGGGAAGAGACCCAGTACTTC. Its protein product is CASSSPGREETQYF.

This clonotype was observed many times. The chain is built from TRBV2 and TRBJ1-4; D is perhaps TRBD1 (5 bases). Deletions cut 6 bases from V and 5 bases from J, with 16 bases between. CDR1 is SNHLY and CDR2 is FYNNEI in the germline V gene. This CDR3 contains 15 residues. The CDR3 DNA follows: TGTGCCAGCAGAAGGGACGGGCATGGGAATGAAAAACTGTTTTTT. Translation: CASRRDGHGNEKLFF.

The V and J genes are TRBV24-1 and TRBJ2-2, with D possibly matching TRBD2 (6 bases). Germline CDR1 and CDR2: KGHDR and SFDVKD. This CDR3 region has 18 residues. V was trimmed by 4 bases and J by 2 bases, leaving 19 bases between them. The CDR3 is CATSDPPWGEVNTGELFF. The CDR3 DNA reads as TGTGCCACCAGTGACCCCCCGTGGGGGGAAGTTAACACCGGGGAGCTGTTTTTT.

This sequence joins TRBV5-1 and TRBJ2-7; unclear D gene. In germline, CDR1 is SGHRS, CDR2 YFSETQ. Trimming removed 4 bases at V and 4 bases at J, with 9 bases between. This CDR3 contains 12 residues. DNA of the CDR3: TGCGCCAGCAGCCCAAACAATTACGAGCAGTACTTC. Encoded protein: CASSPNNYEQYF.

This clonotype was recorded a few times. The chain carries TRBV7-8 and TRBJ1-5, with 8 bases fitting TRBD1. Germline CDR1 reads SGHVS; CDR2 reads FQNEAQ. This CDR3 comprises 16 residues. The V segment lost 3 bases and the J segment 2 bases; nucleotides outside the gene matches: 6. The CDR3 sequence is CASSFNPGQGNQPQHF. The CDR3 nucleotides are TGTGCCAGCAGCTTCAATCCGGGACAGGGCAATCAGCCCCAGCATTTT.

About this clonotype itself: Since a much larger clone is just one base distant, this may be a read error. The DNA of the CDR3 is TGTGCCAGCAGGGACAGGGGGCCCGATCAGCCCCAGCGTTTT. Translating gives CASRDRGPDQPQRF. J is TRBJ1-5 and V is TRBV27; 11 nucleotides match TRBD1. This CDR3 is built from 14 residues. In germline, CDR1 is MNHEY, CDR2 SMNVEV (reference sequence).

The chain recombines TRBV20-1 with TRBJ2-1; D gene ambiguous. The germline V and J ends were trimmed by 2 bases and 0 bases, with 8 bases remaining between them. The CDR3 is 14 amino acids. Germline CDR1 is DFQATT and CDR2 is SNEGSKA (reference sequence). Here the CDR3 reads CSARRVSSYNEQFF. CDR3 bases: TGCAGTGCTAGACGGGTTAGCTCCTACAATGAGCAGTTCTTC.